This TCR beta chain was sequenced for a study of blood T cell repertoires in COVID-19. In the study overall: Samples of COVID-19 (acute and convalescent) were obtained from the United States, Italy and Spain. The analysed material was cDNA or gDNA that came from T cells, B-cell-depleted T cells, or PBMCs.

Original data processing: For nucleated cells, counts were estimated from reference gene primer amplification. Sequencing used immunoSEQ multiplex PCR; TCRdb keeps in-frame clones, though not all of them. V and J calls plus clone size are reproduced from that table; the DNA served to infer D and trimming. The data contain roughly 60,000 clones, 65% to 90% of them seen just once; the ten biggest clones take up about 13%. The ends were cut back, 6 bases at V and 7 bases at J, with 16 bases in the middle. The CDR3 has 14 amino acids. Germline V gene lookup returns CDR1 LNHDA and CDR2 SQIVND (reference sequence).

The J gene is TRBJ2-4, the V gene TRBV19, with D perhaps matching TRBD1 (5 bases). The sequenced sample consisted of peripheral blood. The receptor was isolated from a human donor in a cohort sampled during active COVID-19. DNA of the CDR3: TGTGCCAGTAGCATTACCAGGGAAGGGAACATTCAGTACTTC. Amino acid sequence: CASSITREGNIQYF.